This entry lists 23 T cell receptor beta chains sequenced from one sample in a study of blood T cells in healthy people across ages. A sample-barcoded 5' primer and a J-beta primer mix were used in a second PCR of roughly 7 to 11 cycles. Via MiXCR, TCRdb re-called the 5' RACE reads, giving one row per CDR3 protein. The sample carries over 1,500,000 distinct CDR3 sequences, less than 50% recorded once. The sequenced material came from blood. Receptors originate from a woman between 35 and 50 years old in good health.

The rearrangement links TRBV20-1 to TRBJ1-2; TRBD1 is a possible D gene (5 bases). The CDR3 totals 14 residues. Trimming took off 6 bases at V and 3 bases at J, with 17 bases between the two ends. Germline V gives CDR1 DFQATT, CDR2 SNEGSKA (reference sequence). CDR3 nucleotide sequence: TGCAGTGCCACGGCACCCGTGGGGGACTATGGCTACACCTTC. The encoded protein is CSATAPVGDYGYTF.

The chain combines TRBV6-1 with TRBJ2-3; 7 nucleotides agree with TRBD2. The CDR3 sequence is 15 residues long. The germline V gene has CDR1 MNHNS and CDR2 SASEGT. Unmatched junction bases numbered 8, after V lost 4 bases and J lost 4 bases. The DNA of the CDR3 is TGTGCCAGCAGTGGACTAGCCCGTTTGCCAGATACGCAGTATTTT. Its protein is CASSGLARLPDTQYF.

V is TRBV20-1 and J is TRBJ2-3; D perhaps matches TRBD2 (6 bases). CDR3 size: 16 residues. The germline CDR1 and CDR2 sequences are DFQATT and SNEGSKA (reference sequence). Trimming left V 5 bases short and J 4 bases short, with 22 bases between. CDR3 sequence (DNA): TGCAGTGCTCCCCAGCCTCGGCTAGCGTCCGCAGATACGCAGTATTTT. It encodes CSAPQPRLASADTQYF.

The chain has TRBV10-3 and TRBJ2-7, with a weak D call TRBD2 (6 bases). Germline loops: CDR1 ENHRY, CDR2 SYGVKD. The ends were cut back, 6 bases at V and 2 bases at J, with 11 bases in the middle. This CDR3 is built from 13 residues. CDR3 DNA sequence: TGTGCCATCAGGGAGCGGGCGACCTACGAGCAGTACTTC. Its translation: CAIRERATYEQYF.

This clonotype has just one count. The chain recombines TRBV6-5 with TRBJ2-1; a possible D gene is TRBD2 (6 bases). This CDR3 contains 16 residues. Germline V gives CDR1 MNHEY, CDR2 SVGAGI. The germline V and J ends were trimmed by 2 bases and 4 bases, with 15 bases remaining between them. This CDR3 reads CASSYVPRDFYNEQFF. The CDR3 DNA is TGTGCCAGCAGTTACGTCCCCCGGGACTTTTACAATGAGCAGTTCTTC.

The chain has TRBV21-1 and TRBJ2-5; the DNA was not compared with TRBD1, the D call given in the table. TRBV21-1 is deemed a pseudogene. This CDR3 region has 18 residues. The DNA for the CDR3 is TGTGCCAGCAGCAAATTTGGGCCGGGACAGGGTCCGGGAGAGACCCAGTACTTC. Translating it yields CASSKFGPGQGPGETQYF.

V usage is TRBV27 and J usage is TRBJ2-1; D uncertain. The CDR3 length is 14 residues. The V and J ends lost 9 bases and 2 bases respectively, with 14 bases between them. Germline CDR1 MNHEY, CDR2 SMNVEV (reference sequence). The CDR3: CASWSGQTYNEQFF. The CDR3 DNA reads as TGTGCCAGTTGGAGTGGGCAGACCTACAATGAGCAGTTCTTC.

The J gene is TRBJ1-2, the V gene TRBV7-9; tentative D call: TRBD1 (6 bases). V lost 5 bases, J lost 4 bases, and 14 bases lay in between. The CDR3 extends over 14 amino acids. Looked up from germline, CDR1 is SEHNR and CDR2 is FQNEAQ (reference sequence). CDR3 protein: CASSVTTGRYGYTF. The CDR3 nucleotides are TGTGCCAGCAGCGTGACGACAGGACGCTATGGCTACACCTTC.

This clonotype is a singleton in its sample. V gene TRBV6-2 or TRBV6-3 combines with J gene TRBJ2-5; the D call may be TRBD1 or TRBD2 (5 bases each). V lost 3 bases to trimming and J lost 1 base, with 18 bases between them. The CDR3 extends over 17 amino acids. Germline assignment: CDR1 MNHEY and CDR2 SVGEGT. The CDR3 is CASSYVRVRDLQETQYF. The CDR3 coding sequence is TGTGCCAGCAGTTATGTAAGGGTCAGGGACCTCCAAGAGACCCAGTACTTC.

This clonotype was detected a few times. The genes are TRBV12-3 or TRBV12-4 and TRBJ2-5; tentatively, D is TRBD1 (5 bases). V was shortened by 2 bases and J by 5 bases, with 15 bases between the two germline ends. CDR3 length: 15 residues. DNA for the CDR3: TGTGCCAGCAGTTTACAGGGTGCGCGTTGGGAGACCCAGTACTTC. Its translation: CASSLQGARWETQYF.

This clonotype was observed a few times. The CDR3 here is CASSPGLPSNIQYF. The CDR3 DNA sequence: TGTGCCAGCAGCCCGGGACTTCCCTCAAACATTCAGTACTTC. V usage is TRBV7-2 and J usage is TRBJ2-4; tentatively, D is TRBD2 (6 bases). V was clipped by 5 bases and J by 6 bases, with 14 bases between them. Germline CDR1 reads SGHTA; CDR2 reads FQGNSA. CDR3 length: 14 amino acids.

The chain couples TRBV6-2 or TRBV6-3 to TRBJ2-7; possible D gene TRBD1, 5 bases. Looked up from germline, CDR1 is MNHEY and CDR2 is SVGEGT. V was trimmed by 5 bases and J by 3 bases, leaving 14 bases between them. The CDR3 spans 14 residues. CDR3 nucleotide sequence: TGTGCCAGCAGTGCCCTTGACAGAGACTACGAGCAGTACTTC. Protein sequence: CASSALDRDYEQYF.

This clonotype was seen once. This chain joins TRBV3-1 and TRBJ2-7, with TRBD1 matching over 8 bases. CDR3 length: 16 amino acids. Germline CDR1 is LGHDT and CDR2 is YNNKEL (reference sequence). V lost 3 bases and J lost 6; bases outside the gene matches: 13. This CDR3 reads CASSQGRTGKMVEQYF. The CDR3 DNA is TGTGCCAGCAGCCAGGGAAGGACAGGGAAGATGGTCGAGCAGTACTTC.

The gene calls are TRBV6-5 and TRBJ2-7, with unresolved D. V gave up 6 bases and J gave up 6 bases, with 12 bases separating them. CDR1 is MNHEY and CDR2 is SVGAGI in the germline V gene. CDR3 length equals 12 residues. The CDR3 DNA follows: TGTGCCAGCAGCCCGGACCCGGGCGAGCAGTACTTC. This gives the protein CASSPDPGEQYF.

This clonotype was seen a single time. V gene TRBV29-1 combines with J gene TRBJ2-1; the match to TRBD1 covers 7 bases. With the DNA end fitting TRBJ2-7 better, the J assignment may be wrong. Germline-derived CDR1 and CDR2 are SQVTM and ANQGSEA. The CDR3 spans 16 residues. CDR3 sequence (DNA): TGCAGCGTAGGCGGAATGGGACAGACTTCCTACAATGAGCAGTACTTC. Protein sequence: CSVGGMGQTSYNEQYF.

The sample holds a few counts of this clonotype. The chain uses TRBV29-1 and TRBJ2-5; D is possibly TRBD2 (7 bases). Germline V gene lookup returns CDR1 SQVTM and CDR2 ANQGSEA. V was clipped by 4 bases and J by 1 base, with 13 bases between them. The CDR3 has 14 amino acids. CDR3: CSVGGGGIQETQYF. CDR3 nucleotide sequence: TGCAGCGTTGGAGGGGGGGGGATCCAAGAGACCCAGTACTTC.

This clonotype has just one count. The chain has TRBV10-3 and TRBJ2-3, with 7 positions matching TRBD2. Per germline, CDR1 ENHRY and CDR2 SYGVKD. CDR3 length: 14 residues. J gave up 2 bases and V 11 bases, and 10 bases lay outside the gene matches. CDR3 loop: CAAEAGRNTDTQYF. CDR3 DNA sequence: TGTGCCGCCGAAGCGGGGAGAAACACAGATACGCAGTATTTT.

A single count supports this clonotype. CDR3 DNA: TGCAGCGTTACCCGGACAGGGAACAATGAGCAGTTCTTC. Its translation: CSVTRTGNNEQFF. V is TRBV29-1 and J is TRBJ2-1, with TRBD1 identical over 8 bases. The CDR3 contains 13 residues. V shed 5 bases and J 5 bases; nucleotides not matched to a gene: 5. Germline-derived CDR1 and CDR2 are SQVTM and ANQGSEA.

The rearrangement links TRBV6-2 or TRBV6-3 to TRBJ2-4, with D unresolved. V was clipped by 4 bases and J by 0 bases, with 7 bases between them. The CDR3 totals 14 residues. Per the germline V gene, CDR1 is MNHEY and CDR2 is SVGEGT. CDR3 sequence: CASSSDGAKNIQYF. CDR3 coding DNA: TGTGCCAGCAGTTCGGACGGAGCCAAAAACATTCAGTACTTC.

The chain has TRBV18 and TRBJ2-5, with D perhaps matching TRBD1 or TRBD2 (6 bases each). This CDR3 is built from 15 residues. The V and J ends lost 0 bases and 5 bases respectively, with 13 bases between them. Germline CDR1 KGHSH, CDR2 LQKENI. The CDR3 reads CASSPPTGARETQYF. The CDR3 nucleotides read TGTGCCAGCTCACCACCGACGGGGGCGCGGGAGACCCAGTACTTC.

V usage is TRBV12-3 or TRBV12-4 and J usage is TRBJ2-5; 7 positions match TRBD2. This CDR3 is 14 amino acids long. The junction had 4 bases not matched to a gene; V was cut back by 0 bases and J by 6 bases. This chain's CDR3 is CASSLAGGRKTQYF. DNA of the CDR3: TGTGCCAGCAGTTTAGCGGGGGGGAGAAAGACCCAGTACTTC.

This clonotype was seen more than once but under ten times. For the CDR3, the DNA is TGTGCCACCAGCAGAGATCGGGCTAGCGGGGGGCTTAATACGCAGTATTTT. This gives the protein CATSRDRASGGLNTQYF. J is TRBJ2-3 and V is TRBV15; TRBD2 matches 11 bases. From germline, CDR1 is LNHNV and CDR2 YYDKDF (reference sequence). The ends lost 0 bases at V and 7 bases at J; junction bases unmatched: 9. The CDR3 length is 17 residues. Together with reference TRBV15 and TRBJ2-3, the CDR3 gives the full variable domain: DAMVIQNPRYQVTQFGKPVTLSCSQTLNHNVMYWYQQKSSQAPKLLFHYYDKDFNNEADTPDNFQSRRPNTSFCFLDIRSPGLGDTAMYLCATSRDRASGGLNTQYFGPGTRLTVL.

This clonotype was counted between two and nine times. The chain has TRBV13 and TRBJ2-1; 10 bases line up with TRBD2. There are 15 residues in the CDR3. Germline V gene lookup returns CDR1 PRHDT and CDR2 FYEKMQ (reference sequence). V dropped 5 bases and J dropped 9; count of bases not matched to a gene: 10. CDR3 residues: CASSISGGAPLEQFF. The CDR3 region has the DNA TGTGCCAGCAGCATCAGCGGGGGGGCCCCTCTTGAGCAGTTCTTC.